The rows below give T cell receptor beta chains drawn from one sample of a study of T cell responses to AZD1222 COVID-19 vaccine. TCRdb's copy holds only in-frame clones and misses some; the assay was immunoSEQ multiplex PCR. The sample carries approximately 150,000 clones, roughly nine tenths recorded once. The sequencing used peripheral blood, collected 28 days after the second dose of the MenACWY control vaccine. These receptor sequences come from an adult who received the MenACWY meningococcal vaccine as a control. Both conserved end residues are trimmed from each CDR3.

j_gene | v_gene | CDR3aa
TRBJ1-5 | TRBV19 | ATDRLGNQPQH
TRBJ1-2 | TRBV28 | ASRVGENYGYT
TRBJ2-6 | TRBV18 | ASSREGSGANVLT
TRBJ2-3 | TRBV27 | ASSLGTGGNTDTQY
TRBJ2-6 | TRBV28 | ASSTTAGANVLT
TRBJ2-1 | TRBV15 | ATSRDFWGEVENEQF
TRBJ1-2 | TRBV3-1/TRBV3-2 | ASSRRTGGDNYGYT
TRBJ2-3 | TRBV24-1 | ATSDLRDLDTQY
TRBJ2-7 | TRBV21-1 | ASSTDRAQEGYEQY
TRBJ2-1 | TRBV5-1 | ASSLAAGPQGYNEQF
TRBJ2-7 | TRBV4-1 | ASSQDVRESEQY
TRBJ2-5 | TRBV6-5 | ASSTNGGHQETQY